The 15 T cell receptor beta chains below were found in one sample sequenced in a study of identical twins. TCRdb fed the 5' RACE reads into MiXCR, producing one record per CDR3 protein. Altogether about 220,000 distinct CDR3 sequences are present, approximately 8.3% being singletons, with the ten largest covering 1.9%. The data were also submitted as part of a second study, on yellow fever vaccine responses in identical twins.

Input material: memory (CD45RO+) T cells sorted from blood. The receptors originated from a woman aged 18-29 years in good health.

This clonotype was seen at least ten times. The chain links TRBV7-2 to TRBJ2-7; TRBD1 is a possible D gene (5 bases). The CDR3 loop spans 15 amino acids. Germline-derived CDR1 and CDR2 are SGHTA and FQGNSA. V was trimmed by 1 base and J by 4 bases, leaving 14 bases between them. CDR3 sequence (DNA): TGTGCCAGCAGCTTAGTCAGGGATCCCCTATACGAGCAGTACTTC. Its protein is CASSLVRDPLYEQYF.

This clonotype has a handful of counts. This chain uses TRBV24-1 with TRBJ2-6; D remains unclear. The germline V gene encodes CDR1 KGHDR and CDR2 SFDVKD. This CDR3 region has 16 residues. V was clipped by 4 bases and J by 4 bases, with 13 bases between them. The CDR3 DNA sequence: TGTGCCACCAGTGACCCACATCGGGCGGGGGCCAACGTCCTGACTTTC. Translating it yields CATSDPHRAGANVLTF.

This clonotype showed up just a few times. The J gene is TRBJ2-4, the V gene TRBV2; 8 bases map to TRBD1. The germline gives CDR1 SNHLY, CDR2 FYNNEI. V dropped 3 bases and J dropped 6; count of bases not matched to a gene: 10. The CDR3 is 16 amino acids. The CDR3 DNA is TGTGCCAGCAGTGAGGGGACAGGATTTGTTTCAAACATTCAGTACTTC. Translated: CASSEGTGFVSNIQYF.

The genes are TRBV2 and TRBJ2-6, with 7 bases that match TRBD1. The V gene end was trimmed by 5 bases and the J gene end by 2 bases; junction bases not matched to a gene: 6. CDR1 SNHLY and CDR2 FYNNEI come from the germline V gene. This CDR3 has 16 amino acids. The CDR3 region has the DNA TGTGCCAGCAGTTCCAACAGGGGACCTGGGGCCAACGTCCTGACTTTC. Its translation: CASSSNRGPGANVLTF.

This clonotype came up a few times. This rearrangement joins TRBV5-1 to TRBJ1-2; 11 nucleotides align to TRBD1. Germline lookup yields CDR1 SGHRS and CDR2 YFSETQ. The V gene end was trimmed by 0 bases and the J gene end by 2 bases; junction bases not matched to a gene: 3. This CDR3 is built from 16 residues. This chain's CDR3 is CASSLGWTGGNYGYTF. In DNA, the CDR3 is TGCGCCAGCAGCTTGGGCTGGACAGGGGGCAACTATGGCTACACCTTC.

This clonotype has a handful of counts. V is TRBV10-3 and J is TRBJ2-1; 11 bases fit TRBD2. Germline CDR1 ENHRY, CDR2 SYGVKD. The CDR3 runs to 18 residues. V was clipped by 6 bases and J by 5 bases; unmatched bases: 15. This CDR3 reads CAIRGFVAGGLDNNEQFF. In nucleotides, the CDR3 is TGTGCCATCAGGGGGTTTGTAGCGGGAGGGCTCGACAACAATGAGCAGTTCTTC.

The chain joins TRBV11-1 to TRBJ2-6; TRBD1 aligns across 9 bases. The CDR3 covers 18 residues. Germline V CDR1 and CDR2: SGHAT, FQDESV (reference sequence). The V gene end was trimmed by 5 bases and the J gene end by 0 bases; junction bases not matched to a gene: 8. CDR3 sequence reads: CASSRPGTGISGANVLTF. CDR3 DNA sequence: TGTGCCAGCAGCCGTCCCGGGACAGGGATCTCTGGGGCCAACGTCCTGACTTTC.

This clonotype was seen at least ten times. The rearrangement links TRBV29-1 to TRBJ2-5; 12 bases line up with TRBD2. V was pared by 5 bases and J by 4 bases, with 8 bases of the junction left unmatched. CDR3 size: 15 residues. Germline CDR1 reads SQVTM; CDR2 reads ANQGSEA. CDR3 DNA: TGCAGCGTTCCCGGACTAGCGGGAATGGGAGAGACCCAGTACTTC. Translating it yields CSVPGLAGMGETQYF.

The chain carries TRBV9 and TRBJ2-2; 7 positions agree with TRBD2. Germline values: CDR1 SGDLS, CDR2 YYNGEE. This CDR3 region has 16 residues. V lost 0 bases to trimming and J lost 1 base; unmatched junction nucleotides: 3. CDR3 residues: CASSVGIAGNTGELFF. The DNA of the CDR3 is TGTGCCAGCAGCGTAGGAATAGCGGGGAACACCGGGGAGCTGTTTTTT.

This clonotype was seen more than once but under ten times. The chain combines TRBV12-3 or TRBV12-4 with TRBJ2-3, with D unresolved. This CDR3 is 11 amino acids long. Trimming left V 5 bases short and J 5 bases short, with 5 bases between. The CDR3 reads CASSGRDTQYF. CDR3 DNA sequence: TGTGCCAGCAGTGGTCGAGATACGCAGTATTTT.

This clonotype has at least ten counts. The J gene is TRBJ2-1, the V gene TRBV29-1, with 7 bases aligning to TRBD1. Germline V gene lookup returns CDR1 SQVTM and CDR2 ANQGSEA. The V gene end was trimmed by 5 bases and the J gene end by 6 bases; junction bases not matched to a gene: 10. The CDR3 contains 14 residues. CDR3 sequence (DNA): TGCAGCGTTTATCCCGGGACAGCAAGCAATGAGCAGTTCTTC. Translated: CSVYPGTASNEQFF.

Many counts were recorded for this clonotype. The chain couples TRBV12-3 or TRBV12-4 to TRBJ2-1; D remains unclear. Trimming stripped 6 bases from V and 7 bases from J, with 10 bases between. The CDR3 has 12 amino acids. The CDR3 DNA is TGTGCCAGCAGCTCGACCGGAAATGAGCAGTTCTTC. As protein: CASSSTGNEQFF.

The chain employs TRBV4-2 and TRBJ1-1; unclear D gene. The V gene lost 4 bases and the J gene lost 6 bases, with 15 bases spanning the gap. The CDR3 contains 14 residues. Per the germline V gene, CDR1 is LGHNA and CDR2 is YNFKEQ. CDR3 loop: CASSPLAQEAEAFF. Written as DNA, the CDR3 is TGTGCCAGCAGCCCCCTGGCGCAGGAGGCTGAAGCTTTCTTT.

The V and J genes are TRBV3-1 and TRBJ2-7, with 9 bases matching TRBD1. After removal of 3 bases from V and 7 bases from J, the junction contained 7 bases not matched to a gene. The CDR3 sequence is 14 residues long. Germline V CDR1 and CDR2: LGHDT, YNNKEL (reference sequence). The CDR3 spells CASSQDRGQYEQYF. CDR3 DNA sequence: TGTGCCAGCAGCCAGGACAGGGGCCAGTATGAGCAGTACTTC.

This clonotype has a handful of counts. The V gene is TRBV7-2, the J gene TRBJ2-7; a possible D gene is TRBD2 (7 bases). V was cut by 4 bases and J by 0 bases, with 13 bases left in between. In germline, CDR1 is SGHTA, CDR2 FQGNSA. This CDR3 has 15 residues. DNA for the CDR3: TGTGCCAGCAGCTATGCGGGGGCGACCTCCTACGAGCAGTACTTC. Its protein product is CASSYAGATSYEQYF. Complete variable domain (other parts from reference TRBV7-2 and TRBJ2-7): GAGVSQSPSNKVTEKGKDVELRCDPISGHTALYWYRQSLGQGLEFLIYFQGNSAPDKSGLPSDRFSAERTGGSVSTLTIQRTQQEDSAVYLCASSYAGATSYEQYFGPGTRLTVT.